This T cell receptor beta chain was obtained from a study of blood T cell repertoires in COVID-19. Germline V gene data show CDR1 as SGDLS and CDR2 as YYNGEE. The ends lost 4 bases at V and 4 bases at J; junction bases unmatched: 10. This CDR3 spans 16 amino acids. The table came from immunoSEQ multiplex PCR; TCRdb's copy has only in-frame clones and leaves some out. The sample consists of about 200,000 clones, 65% to 85% of them appearing once. The chain has TRBV9 and TRBJ1-2; 10 bases align to TRBD1. The sample taken for sequencing was peripheral blood. This TCR derives from a man aged 35 to 55 with acute or convalescent COVID-19. The CDR3 spells CASSTRQGAEGYGYTF. DNA for the CDR3: TGTGCCAGCAGCACCAGACAGGGGGCTGAGGGCTATGGCTACACCTTC.